This TCR beta chain stems from a study of blood T cell repertoires in COVID-19. Clones were sequenced by immunoSEQ multiplex PCR, and TCRdb holds only the in-frame ones, with some missing. The table lists about 370,000 clones, about 90% of them singletons. The CDR3 sequence is 14 residues long. Trimming removed 0 bases from V and 4 bases from J, with 9 bases in between. Germline CDR1 and CDR2: LNHDA and SQIVND (reference sequence). The sequence derives from a woman between 25 and 40 years old who had recovered from COVID-19. Sequenced sample: PBMCs or T cells enriched from blood (not recorded which). The rearrangement uses TRBV19 and TRBJ1-1; TRBD1 is a possible D gene (6 bases). CDR3 amino acids: CASSIDPRGTEAFF. As DNA, the CDR3 is TGTGCCAGTAGTATAGATCCCAGGGGCACTGAAGCTTTCTTT.